The sequence of this TCR beta chain was determined in a study of blood T cell repertoires in COVID-19. The CDR3 has 15 residues. The germline V gene has CDR1 LGHNA and CDR2 YNFKEQ. Germline trimming cut 3 bases from V and 8 bases from J; bases unmatched to any gene: 10. Sequenced by immunoSEQ multiplex PCR; TCRdb stores in-frame clones only, minus some. The sample lists some 200,000 clones, roughly 80% occurring once. Sample: peripheral blood. V and J are TRBV4-2 and TRBJ2-3; 8 nucleotides line up with TRBD2. This clonotype was sampled from an older woman who had recovered from COVID-19. CDR3 loop: CASSQSRGGPSTQYF. Written as DNA, the CDR3 is TGTGCCAGCAGCCAGTCTCGGGGGGGGCCCAGTACGCAGTATTTT.